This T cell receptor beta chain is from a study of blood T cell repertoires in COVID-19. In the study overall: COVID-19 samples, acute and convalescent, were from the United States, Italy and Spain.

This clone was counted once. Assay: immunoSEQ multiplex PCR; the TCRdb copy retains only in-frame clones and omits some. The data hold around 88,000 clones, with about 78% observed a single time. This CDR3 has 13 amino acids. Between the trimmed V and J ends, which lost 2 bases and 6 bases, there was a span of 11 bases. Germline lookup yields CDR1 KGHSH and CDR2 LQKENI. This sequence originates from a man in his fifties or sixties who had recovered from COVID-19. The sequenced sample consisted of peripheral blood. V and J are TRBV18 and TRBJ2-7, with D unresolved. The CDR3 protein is CASSPTVNSEQYF. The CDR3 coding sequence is TGTGCCAGCTCACCAACGGTTAATTCCGAGCAGTACTTC.